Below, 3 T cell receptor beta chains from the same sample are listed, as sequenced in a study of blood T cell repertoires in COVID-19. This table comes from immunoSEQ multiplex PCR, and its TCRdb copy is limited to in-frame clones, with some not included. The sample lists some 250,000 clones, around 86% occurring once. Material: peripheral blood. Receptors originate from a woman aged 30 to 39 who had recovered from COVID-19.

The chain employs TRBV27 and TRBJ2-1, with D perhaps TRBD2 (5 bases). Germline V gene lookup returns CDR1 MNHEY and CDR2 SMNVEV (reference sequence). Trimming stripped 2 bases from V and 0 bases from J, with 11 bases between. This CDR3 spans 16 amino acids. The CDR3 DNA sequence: TGTGCCAGCAGTTTAATCATGGCGGGCTCCTACAATGAGCAGTTCTTC. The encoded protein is CASSLIMAGSYNEQFF.

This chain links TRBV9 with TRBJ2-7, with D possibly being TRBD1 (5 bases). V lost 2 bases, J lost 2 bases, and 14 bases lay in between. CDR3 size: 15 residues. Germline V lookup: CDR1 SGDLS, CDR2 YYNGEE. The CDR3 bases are TGTGCCAGCAGCGTTTTACCAGGGAACCCCTACGAGCAGTACTTC. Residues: CASSVLPGNPYEQYF.

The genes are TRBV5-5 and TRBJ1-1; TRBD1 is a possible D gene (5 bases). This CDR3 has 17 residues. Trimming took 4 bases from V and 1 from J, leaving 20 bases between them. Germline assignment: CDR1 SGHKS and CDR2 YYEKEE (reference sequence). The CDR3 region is CASSPEPTTRGNTEAFF. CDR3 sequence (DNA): TGTGCCAGCAGCCCGGAACCCACGACAAGGGGGAACACTGAAGCTTTCTTT.